The T cell receptor (beta chain) described here comes from a study of cytomegalovirus exposure and HLA in healthy donors. Study-level points and caveats: Follow-up analysis found HLA locus-dependent TCR association rates, highest for DRB1 and lowest for HLA-C. The dataset shows that most TCR sequences were rare, while some public TCRs occurred in many donors. Reportedly, TCR beta sequences accurately predicted HLA-A and HLA-B alleles in most subjects.

Trimming at V came to 1 base and at J to 8 bases, leaving 3 bases not matched to a gene. This CDR3 contains 13 residues. Germline V gives CDR1 SEHNR, CDR2 FQNEAQ (reference sequence). This clone was seen just once. Its target is not known. In the PCR, 60 Vbeta and 13 Jbeta primers were used. Assay: immunoSEQ multiplex PCR; the TCRdb copy retains only in-frame clones and omits some. The sample holds some 190,000 clones, 80% to 90% seen once. The V and J genes are TRBV7-9 and TRBJ2-5; 8 nucleotides align to TRBD2. The sequence came from a young woman in good health and CMV-seronegative. The material sequenced was PBMCs. The CDR3, as DNA: TGTGCCAGCAGCTTAGAAGCGGGGGTTACCCAGTACTTC. Translated: CASSLEAGVTQYF.